This T cell receptor (beta chain) stems from a study of T-cell reconstitution after alpha-beta-depleted transplantation in children. A library of TCRbeta sequences, prepared with unique molecular identifiers, was generated. TCRdb reanalysed the PCR reads using MiXCR and keeps one entry per CDR3 protein. The top ten clones hold around 5.8% of a sample with over 400,000 distinct CDR3 sequences, 9.5% to 15% of them seen once. Only a few counts were recorded for this clonotype. Per germline, CDR1 SGHNT and CDR2 YYREEE (reference sequence). The CDR3 totals 20 residues. Losses at the gene ends were 0 bases for V and 0 bases for J; bases not matched to a gene: 10.

This receptor was taken from a human donor who donated a stem cell graft to a child with combined immunodeficiency. This rearrangement joins TRBV5-4 to TRBJ2-1; 12 nucleotides line up with TRBD2. The sample consisted of PBMCs from the stem cell graft donor, taken from the stem cell graft. CDR3 region: CASSLVRGLAGPSSYNEQFF. The DNA of the CDR3 is TGTGCCAGCAGCTTGGTCAGAGGACTAGCGGGACCGAGCTCCTACAATGAGCAGTTCTTC.